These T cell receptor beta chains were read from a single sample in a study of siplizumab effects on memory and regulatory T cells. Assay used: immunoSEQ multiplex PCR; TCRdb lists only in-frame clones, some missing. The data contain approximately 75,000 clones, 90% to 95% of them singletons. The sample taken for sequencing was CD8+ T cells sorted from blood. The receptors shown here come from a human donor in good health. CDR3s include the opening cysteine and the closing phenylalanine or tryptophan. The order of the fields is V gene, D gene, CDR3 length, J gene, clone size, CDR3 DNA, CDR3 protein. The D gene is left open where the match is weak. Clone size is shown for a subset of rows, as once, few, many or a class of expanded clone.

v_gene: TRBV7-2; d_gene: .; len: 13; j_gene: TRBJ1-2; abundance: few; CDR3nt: TGTGCCATCCACAAGACCCTTAACTATGGCTACACCTTC; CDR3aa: CAIHKTLNYGYTF
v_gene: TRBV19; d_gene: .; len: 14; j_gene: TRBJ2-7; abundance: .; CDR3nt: TGTGCCAGTAGTATAGCGGGGGGCGTTTACGAGCAGTACTTC; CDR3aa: CASSIAGGVYEQYF
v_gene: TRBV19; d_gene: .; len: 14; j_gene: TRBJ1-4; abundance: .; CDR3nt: TGTGCCAGTGGAGCAGGGGAACACAATGAAAAACTGTTTTTT; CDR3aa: CASGAGEHNEKLFF
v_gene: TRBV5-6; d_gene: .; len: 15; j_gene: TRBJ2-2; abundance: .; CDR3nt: TGTGCCAGCAGCTTGTATTTGGGGAACACCGGGGAGCTGTTTTTT; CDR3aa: CASSLYLGNTGELFF
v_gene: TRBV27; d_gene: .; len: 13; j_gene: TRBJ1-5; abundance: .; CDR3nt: TGTGCCAGCAGTTTTTCCAGTAATCAGCCCCAGCATTTT; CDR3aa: CASSFSSNQPQHF
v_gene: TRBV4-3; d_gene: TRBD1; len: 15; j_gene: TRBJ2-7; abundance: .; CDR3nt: TGCGCCAGCAGCCAACCAGGACAGGGAAGGCACGAGCAGTACTTC; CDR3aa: CASSQPGQGRHEQYF
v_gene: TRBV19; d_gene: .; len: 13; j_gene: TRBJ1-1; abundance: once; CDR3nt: TGTGCCAGTAGTGTTGCGGCGAACACTGAAGCTTTCTTT; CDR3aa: CASSVAANTEAFF
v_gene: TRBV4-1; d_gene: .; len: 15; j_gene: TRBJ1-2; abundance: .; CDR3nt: TGCGCCAGCAGCCAAGAAAATAATTTTAACTATGGCTACACCTTC; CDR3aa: CASSQENNFNYGYTF
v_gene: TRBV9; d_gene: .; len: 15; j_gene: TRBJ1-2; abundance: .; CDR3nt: TGTGCCAGCAGCGTAGGGGACGGATCTAACTATGGCTACACCTTC; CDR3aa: CASSVGDGSNYGYTF
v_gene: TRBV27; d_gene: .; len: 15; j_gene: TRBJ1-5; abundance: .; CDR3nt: TGTGCCAGCAGTTTTTTTGCCGCAGCTGATCAGCCCCAGCATTTT; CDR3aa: CASSFFAAADQPQHF
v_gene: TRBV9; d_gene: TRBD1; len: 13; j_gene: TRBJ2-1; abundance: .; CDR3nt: TGTGCCAGCAGCGTGGACAGGTACAATGAGCAGTTCTTC; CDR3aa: CASSVDRYNEQFF
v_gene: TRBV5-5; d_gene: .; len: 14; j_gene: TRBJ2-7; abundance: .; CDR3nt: TGTGCCAGCAGCTTGGCGACGGGGAGTTACGAGCAGTACTTC; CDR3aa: CASSLATGSYEQYF
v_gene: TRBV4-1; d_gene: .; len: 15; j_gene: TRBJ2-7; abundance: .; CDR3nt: TGCGCCAGCAGCCAAGGAGGGACACCAGGCTACGAGCAGTACTTC; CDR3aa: CASSQGGTPGYEQYF
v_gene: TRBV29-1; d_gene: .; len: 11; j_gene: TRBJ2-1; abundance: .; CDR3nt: TGCAGCGTTGGCGAAGGCAATGAGCAGTTCTTC; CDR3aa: CSVGEGNEQFF
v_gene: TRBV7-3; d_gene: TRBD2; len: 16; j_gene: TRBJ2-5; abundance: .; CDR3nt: TGTGCCAGCAGCTTACTAGCGGGGGTAAACCAAGAGACCCAGTACTTC; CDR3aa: CASSLLAGVNQETQYF
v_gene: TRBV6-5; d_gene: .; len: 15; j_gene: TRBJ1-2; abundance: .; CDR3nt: TGTGCCAGCAGTTACTCTGCCGGGACAACCTATGGCTACACCTTC; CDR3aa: CASSYSAGTTYGYTF
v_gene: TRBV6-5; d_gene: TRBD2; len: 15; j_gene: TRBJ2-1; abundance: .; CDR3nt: TGTGCCAGCAGTGGACTAGCGGGGGGGTGGAATGAGCAGTTCTTC; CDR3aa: CASSGLAGGWNEQFF
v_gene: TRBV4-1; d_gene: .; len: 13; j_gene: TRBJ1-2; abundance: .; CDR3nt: TGCGCCAGCAGCCCGGGGGTTGACTATGGCTACACCTTC; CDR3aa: CASSPGVDYGYTF
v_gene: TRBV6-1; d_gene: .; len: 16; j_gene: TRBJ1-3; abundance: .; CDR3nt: TGTGCCAGCAGTGAAGCTCTGCTTTACTCTGGAAACACCATATATTTT; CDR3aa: CASSEALLYSGNTIYF
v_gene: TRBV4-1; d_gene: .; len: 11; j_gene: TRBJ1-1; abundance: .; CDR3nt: TGCGCCAGCAGCCCCGGGGACGGAGCTTTCTTT; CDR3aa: CASSPGDGAFF
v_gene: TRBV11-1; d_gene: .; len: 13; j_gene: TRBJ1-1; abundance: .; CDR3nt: TGTGCCAGCAGCTTTTCGGTGAACACTGAAGCTTTCTTT; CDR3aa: CASSFSVNTEAFF
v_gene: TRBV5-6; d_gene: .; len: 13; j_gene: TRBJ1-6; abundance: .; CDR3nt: TGTGCCAGCAGCAATGGCGTGGCATCACCCCTCCACTTT; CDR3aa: CASSNGVASPLHF
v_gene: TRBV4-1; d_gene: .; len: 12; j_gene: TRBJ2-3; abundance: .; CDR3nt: TGCGCCAGCAGCCAGGCTTCGGATACGCAGTATTTT; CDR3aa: CASSQASDTQYF
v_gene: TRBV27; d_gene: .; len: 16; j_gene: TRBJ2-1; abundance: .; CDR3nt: TGTGCCAGCAGTTTATTACCCCGGGACCCCTACAATGAGCAGTTCTTC; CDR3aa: CASSLLPRDPYNEQFF
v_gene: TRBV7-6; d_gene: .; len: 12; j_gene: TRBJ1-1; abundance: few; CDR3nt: TGTGCCAGCAGCCACGGACAGAATGAAGCTTTCTTT; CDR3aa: CASSHGQNEAFF
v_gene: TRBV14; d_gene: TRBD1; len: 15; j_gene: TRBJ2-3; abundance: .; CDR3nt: TGTGCCAGCAGCCATAGGGACAGGGGGCTCGATACGCAGTATTTT; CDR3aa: CASSHRDRGLDTQYF
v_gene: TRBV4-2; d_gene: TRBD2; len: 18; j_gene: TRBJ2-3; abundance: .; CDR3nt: TGTGCCAGCAGCCAGGAGGCGACTAGCGGGGGGGCCGGGGATACGCAGTATTTT; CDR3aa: CASSQEATSGGAGDTQYF
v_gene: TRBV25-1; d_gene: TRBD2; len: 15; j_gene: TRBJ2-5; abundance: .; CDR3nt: TGTGCCACCCTCGGGAGCGGGGGGTTGGAAGAGACCCAGTACTTC; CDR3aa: CATLGSGGLEETQYF
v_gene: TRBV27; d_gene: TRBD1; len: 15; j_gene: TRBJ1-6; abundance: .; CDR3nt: TGTGCCAGCAGTTTGTCAGGGGGCTATAATTCACCCCTCCACTTT; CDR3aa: CASSLSGGYNSPLHF
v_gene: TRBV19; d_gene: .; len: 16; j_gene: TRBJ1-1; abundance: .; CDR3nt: TGTGCCAGTAGTATAGGGGTCTTGTCGGATTACACTGAAGCTTTCTTT; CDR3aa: CASSIGVLSDYTEAFF
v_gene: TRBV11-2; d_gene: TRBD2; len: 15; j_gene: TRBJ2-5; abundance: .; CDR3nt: TGTGCCAGCAGCTTACCGGGGGGGCCGGGGGAGACCCAGTACTTC; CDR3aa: CASSLPGGPGETQYF
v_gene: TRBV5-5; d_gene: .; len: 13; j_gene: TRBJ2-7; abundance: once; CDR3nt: TGTGCCAGCAGCCTGTGGGTGGGCTACGAGCAGTACTTC; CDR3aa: CASSLWVGYEQYF
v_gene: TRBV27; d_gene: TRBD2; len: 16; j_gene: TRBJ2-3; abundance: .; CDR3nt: TGTGCCAGCTTCCCGTATAGCGGGGGAAGCACAGATACGCAGTATTTT; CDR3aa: CASFPYSGGSTDTQYF
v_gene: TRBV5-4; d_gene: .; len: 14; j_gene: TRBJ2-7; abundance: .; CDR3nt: TGTGCCAGCAGCTTAGGTTCTGCACCCTACGAGCAGTACTTC; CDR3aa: CASSLGSAPYEQYF
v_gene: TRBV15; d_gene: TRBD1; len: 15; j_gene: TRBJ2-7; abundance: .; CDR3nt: TGTGCCACCAGCATCGGGACAGGCAGCTCCTACGAGCAGTACTTC; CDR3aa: CATSIGTGSSYEQYF
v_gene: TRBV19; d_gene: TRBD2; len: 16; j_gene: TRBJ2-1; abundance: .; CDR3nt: TGTGCCAGTAGTATATCTAGCGGGGGGGCATTAAATGAGCAGTTCTTC; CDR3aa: CASSISSGGALNEQFF
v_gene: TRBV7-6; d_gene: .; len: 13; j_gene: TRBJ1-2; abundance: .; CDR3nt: TGTGCCAGCAGCAAACTACAGGAGATTGGCTACACCTTC; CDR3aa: CASSKLQEIGYTF
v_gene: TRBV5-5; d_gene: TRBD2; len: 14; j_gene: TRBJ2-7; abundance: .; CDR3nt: TGTGCCAGCAGCTTTAGCGGGGGGGACTACGAGCAGTACTTC; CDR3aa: CASSFSGGDYEQYF
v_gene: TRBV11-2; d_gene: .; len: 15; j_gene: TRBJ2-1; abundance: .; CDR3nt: TGTGCCAGCAAAGGGGACGTTAGCTCCTACAATGAGCAGTTCTTC; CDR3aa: CASKGDVSSYNEQFF
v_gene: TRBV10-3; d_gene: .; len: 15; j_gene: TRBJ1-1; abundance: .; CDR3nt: TGTGCCATCATTGGTGGTAACCACGGGAACACTGAAGCTTTCTTT; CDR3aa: CAIIGGNHGNTEAFF
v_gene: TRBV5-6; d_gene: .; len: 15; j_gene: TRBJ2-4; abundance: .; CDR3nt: TGTGCCAGCAGCTTGATTGTGTCTAGCGAAAACATTCAGTACTTC; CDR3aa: CASSLIVSSENIQYF
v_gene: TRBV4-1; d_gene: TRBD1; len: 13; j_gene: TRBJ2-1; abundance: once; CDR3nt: TGCGCCAGCAGCCAACCCACAGGGGATGAGCAGTTCTTC; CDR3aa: CASSQPTGDEQFF
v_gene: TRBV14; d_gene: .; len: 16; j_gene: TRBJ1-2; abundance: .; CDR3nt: TGTGCCAGCAGCCTCCTAACCTTTCCCCTGGCGGAGGGCTACACCTTC; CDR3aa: CASSLLTFPLAEGYTF
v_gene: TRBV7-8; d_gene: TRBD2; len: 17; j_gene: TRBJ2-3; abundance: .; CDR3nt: TGTGCCAGCAGCTGGGGACTAGCCTTCTCTAGCACAGATACGCAGTATTTT; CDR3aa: CASSWGLAFSSTDTQYF
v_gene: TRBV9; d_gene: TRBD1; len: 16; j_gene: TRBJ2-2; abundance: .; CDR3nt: TGTGCCAGCAGCCCGCGGACAGGGGTTGATTACGGGGAGCTGTTTTTT; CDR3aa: CASSPRTGVDYGELFF
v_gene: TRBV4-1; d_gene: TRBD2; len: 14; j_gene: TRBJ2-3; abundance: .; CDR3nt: TGCGCCAGCAGCCAGGCTAGCGGGGGGATCACGCAGTATTTT; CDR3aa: CASSQASGGITQYF
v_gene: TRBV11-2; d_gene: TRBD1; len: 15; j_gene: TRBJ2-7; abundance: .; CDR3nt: TGTGCCAGCAGCTTAACAGGGGGAATTGTCTACGAGCAGTACTTC; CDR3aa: CASSLTGGIVYEQYF
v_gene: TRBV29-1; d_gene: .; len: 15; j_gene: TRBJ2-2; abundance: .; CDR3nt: TGCAGCGTTGAAGTGCTAGGGGAGAACACCGGGGAGCTGTTTTTT; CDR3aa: CSVEVLGENTGELFF
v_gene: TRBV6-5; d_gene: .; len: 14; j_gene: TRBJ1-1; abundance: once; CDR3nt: TGTGCCAGCAGTTATGGGAAAACGGGCACTGAAGCTTTCTTT; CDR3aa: CASSYGKTGTEAFF
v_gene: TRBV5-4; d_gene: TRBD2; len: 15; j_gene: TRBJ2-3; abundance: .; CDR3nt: TGTGCCAGCAGCTTGGCTAGCGGCGGCACAGATACGCAGTATTTT; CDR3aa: CASSLASGGTDTQYF
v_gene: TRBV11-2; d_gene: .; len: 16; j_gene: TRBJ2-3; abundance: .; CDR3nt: TGTGCCAGCAGCAGAATCGTTGGGGGACTCACAGATACGCAGTATTTT; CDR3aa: CASSRIVGGLTDTQYF
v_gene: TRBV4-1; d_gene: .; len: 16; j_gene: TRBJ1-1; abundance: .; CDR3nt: TGCGCCAGCAGCCAATCGCCGGGCCCCCTGGGGACTGAAGCTTTCTTT; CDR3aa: CASSQSPGPLGTEAFF
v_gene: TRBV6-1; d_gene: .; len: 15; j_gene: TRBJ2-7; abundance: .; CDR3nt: TGTGCCAGCAGTGAAGCAACGGGGGAACCCTACGAGCAGTACTTC; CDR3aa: CASSEATGEPYEQYF